This T cell receptor (beta chain) was observed in a study of response to subunit inactivated influenza vaccine. Study-wide results and caveats: The authors offered the suggestion that each seasonal influenza vaccination recruits few new T cells.

TCRdb used MiXCR to reprocess the RT-PCR reads, holding one entry per CDR3 protein. This table holds about 500,000 distinct CDR3 sequences, 10% to 15% found once. Trimming at V came to 5 bases and at J to 2 bases, leaving 11 bases not matched to a gene. CDR3 length: 16 residues. This clonotype was seen more than once but under ten times. Its antigen is not known. The sample was PBMCs from blood, taken roughly 47 days after vaccination. The TCR originated in a man aged 50 to 59 who received an inactivated influenza vaccine. The chain is built from TRBV12-3 or TRBV12-4 and TRBJ2-5, with 7 bases aligning to TRBD2. CDR3 bases: TGTGCCAGCAGTCCTTATGGGGGGGGGGAGCAAGAGACCCAGTACTTC. As protein: CASSPYGGGEQETQYF.